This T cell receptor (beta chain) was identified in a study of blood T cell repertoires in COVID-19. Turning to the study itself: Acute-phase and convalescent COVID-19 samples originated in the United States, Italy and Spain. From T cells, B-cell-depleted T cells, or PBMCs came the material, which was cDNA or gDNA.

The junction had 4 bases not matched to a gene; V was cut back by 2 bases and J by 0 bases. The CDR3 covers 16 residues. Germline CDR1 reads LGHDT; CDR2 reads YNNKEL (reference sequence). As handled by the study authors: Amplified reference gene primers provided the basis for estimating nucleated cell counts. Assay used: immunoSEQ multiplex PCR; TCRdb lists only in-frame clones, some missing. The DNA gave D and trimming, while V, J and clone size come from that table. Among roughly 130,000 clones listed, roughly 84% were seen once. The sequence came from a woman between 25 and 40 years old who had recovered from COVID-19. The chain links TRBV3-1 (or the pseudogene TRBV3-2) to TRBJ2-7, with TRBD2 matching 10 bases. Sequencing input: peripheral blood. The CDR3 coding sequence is TGTGCCAGCAGCCAACTTGGACTAGCGGACTCCTACGAGCAGTACTTC. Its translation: CASSQLGLADSYEQYF.